This TCR beta chain comes out of a study of cytomegalovirus exposure and HLA in healthy donors. Broader study findings: Rare sequences made up most TCRs, while some public TCRs were found in many donors. Differences between HLA loci emerged in a later analysis of TCR association rates, with DRB1 most and HLA-C fewest. TCR beta chain V- and J-gene trimming was linked, in a later analysis, to a missense variant in DCLRE1C. Previously analyzed data showed that most TCR beta V segments were productive at a frequency of about 90% or about 30%.

The PCR contained 60 Vbeta and 13 Jbeta primers. Assay used: immunoSEQ multiplex PCR; TCRdb lists only in-frame clones, some missing. This sample has under 140,000 clones, with about 90% found just once. Comment on this clone: The antigen is unknown.

Trimming shortened V by 0 bases and J by 6 bases, and 11 bases separated the two germline ends. Germline CDR1 and CDR2: GTSNPN and SVGIG (reference sequence). The length of the CDR3 is 13 residues. This TCR derives from a man aged 35 to 55 in good health and CMV-seronegative. The J gene is TRBJ1-1, the V gene TRBV30, with a tentative D call TRBD1 (5 bases). The sequencing input was PBMCs. The CDR3 DNA reads TGTGCCTGGAGTGTAACAGGAATGGCTGAAGCTTTCTTT. This sequence encodes CAWSVTGMAEAFF.